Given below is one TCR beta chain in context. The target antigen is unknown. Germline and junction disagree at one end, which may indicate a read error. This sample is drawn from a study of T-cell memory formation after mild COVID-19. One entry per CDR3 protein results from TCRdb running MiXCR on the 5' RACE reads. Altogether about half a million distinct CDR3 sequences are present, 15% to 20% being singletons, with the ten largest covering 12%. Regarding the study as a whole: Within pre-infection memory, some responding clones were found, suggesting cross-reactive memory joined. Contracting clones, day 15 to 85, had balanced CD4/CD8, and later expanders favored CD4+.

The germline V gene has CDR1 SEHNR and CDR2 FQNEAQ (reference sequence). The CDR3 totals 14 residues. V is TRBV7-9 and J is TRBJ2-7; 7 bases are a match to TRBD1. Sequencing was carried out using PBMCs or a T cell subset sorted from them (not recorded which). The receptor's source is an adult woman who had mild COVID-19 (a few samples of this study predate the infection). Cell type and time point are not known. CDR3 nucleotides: TGTGCCACCAGCCCATTTGCAGGGGGCTACGAGCAGTACTTC. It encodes CATSPFAGGYEQYF.